This T cell receptor (beta chain) was found in a study of blood T cell repertoires in COVID-19. The wider study: T cells, B-cell-depleted T cells, or PBMCs supplied cDNA or gDNA.

TCRdb's copy holds only in-frame clones and misses some; the assay was immunoSEQ multiplex PCR. Counted here are around 430,000 clones, 88% occurring once; the ten biggest clones make up about 12%. With 2 bases clipped from V and 1 base from J, the junction kept 5 bases outside the gene matches. The CDR3 runs to 16 residues. Germline V gene sequence: CDR1 SGHNT, CDR2 YYREEE (reference sequence). V is TRBV5-4 and J is TRBJ1-1; 10 bases are shared with TRBD1. Sequences were obtained from peripheral blood. The clonotype comes from a woman aged 50 to 65 with COVID-19, enrolled during active disease. The CDR3 protein is CASSFGRDRGNTEAFF. The CDR3, as DNA: TGTGCCAGCAGCTTTGGCAGGGACAGGGGGAACACTGAAGCTTTCTTT.